This T cell receptor (beta chain) was captured in a study of blood T cell repertoires in COVID-19. Across the study: Sites across the United States, Italy and Spain contributed samples from acute and convalescent COVID-19.

The table came from immunoSEQ multiplex PCR; TCRdb's copy has only in-frame clones and leaves some out. The sample lists approximately 49,000 clones; 81% were seen once. Seattle's enrolled individuals joined amid active infection and were then monitored longitudinally. Germline CDR1 is SNHLY and CDR2 is FYNNEI. The CDR3 contains 13 residues. V was shortened by 4 bases and J by 8 bases, with 11 bases between the two germline ends. The specimen sequenced was peripheral blood. The gene calls are TRBV2 and TRBJ1-4; D not resolved. This clonotype was obtained from an elderly woman with COVID-19, enrolled during active disease. CDR3 DNA sequence: TGTGCCAGCAGTGTGGACCGGGAAGAAAAACTGTTTTTT. Its protein is CASSVDREEKLFF.